Each of the 18 T cell receptor beta chains below was sequenced from the same sample in a study of blood T cell repertoires in COVID-19. Using immunoSEQ multiplex PCR, the repertoire was profiled, and TCRdb retains in-frame clones only, with some absent. The repertoire holds around 460,000 clones, 70% to 90% seen once, with 0.8% to 0.85% in the top ten. Sequenced sample: peripheral blood. The origin of the receptors is a man between 18 and 29 years old with COVID-19, enrolled during active disease.

The chain employs TRBV2 and TRBJ1-5; 8 nucleotides line up with TRBD1. CDR1 is SNHLY, CDR2 FYNNEI, per germline. J was trimmed by 1 base and V by 6 bases; bases with no gene match: 11. CDR3 size: 17 residues. The CDR3 reads CASSSGTGKVSNQPQHF. CDR3 DNA sequence: TGTGCCAGCAGCTCCGGGACAGGAAAGGTCAGCAATCAGCCCCAGCATTTT.

Written as DNA, the CDR3 is TGCGCCAGCAGCCCTGGACAGGGAGACGATTCACCCCTCCACTTT. Its translation: CASSPGQGDDSPLHF. The chain employs TRBV4-1 and TRBJ1-6, with TRBD1 matching 8 bases. J lost 8 bases, V lost 4 bases, and 7 bases had no gene match. The CDR3 runs 15 residues. CDR1 and CDR2 from the germline V gene are MGHRA and YSYEKL.

CDR3 protein: CASSLHPATATYNEQFF. CDR3 sequence (DNA): TGTGCCAGCAGCCTACACCCCGCGACTGCAACCTACAATGAGCAGTTCTTC. V usage is TRBV9 and J usage is TRBJ2-1, with unresolved D. V gave up 4 bases and J gave up 2 bases, with 19 bases separating them. This CDR3 has 17 residues. CDR1 is SGDLS, CDR2 YYNGEE, per germline.

This clone has only a few counts. This chain uses TRBV14 with TRBJ2-5; no clear D. The CDR3 has 11 residues. Germline assignment: CDR1 SGHDN and CDR2 FVKESK. The ends were cut back, 4 bases at V and 4 bases at J, with 4 bases in the middle. CDR3 region: CASSRAETQYF. CDR3 coding DNA: TGTGCCAGCAGCCGGGCAGAGACCCAGTACTTC.

The chain employs TRBV13 and TRBJ2-3, with D maybe TRBD2 (5 bases). Germline V gene sequence: CDR1 PRHDT, CDR2 FYEKMQ (reference sequence). CDR3 length: 17 amino acids. Trimming stripped 5 bases from V and 4 bases from J, with 22 bases between. The CDR3 spells CASSRRSLTSTPDTQYF. The CDR3 nucleotides are TGTGCCAGCAGCCGCCGATCCCTTACTAGTACCCCAGATACGCAGTATTTT. The variable domain in full, completed from reference TRBV13 and TRBJ2-3, reads AAGVIQSPRHLIKEKRETATLKCYPIPRHDTVYWYQQGPGQDPQFLISFYEKMQSDKGSIPDRFSAQQFSDYHSELNMSSLELGDSALYFCASSRRSLTSTPDTQYFGPGTRLTVL.

J is TRBJ2-2 and V is TRBV7-9, with TRBD1 matching 7 bases. V was clipped by 5 bases and J by 1 base; unmatched bases: 4. Germline CDR1 is SEHNR and CDR2 is FQNEAQ (reference sequence). The CDR3 has 15 amino acids. For the CDR3, the DNA is TGTGCCAGCAGCCCGACAGGGTTGAACACCGGGGAGCTGTTTTTT. It codes for CASSPTGLNTGELFF.

The chain joins TRBV19 to TRBJ2-4; the match to TRBD2 covers 10 bases. After removal of 5 bases from V and 0 bases from J, the junction contained 1 base not matched to a gene. Germline CDR1 LNHDA, CDR2 SQIVND (reference sequence). This CDR3 contains 15 residues. CDR3 coding DNA: TGTGCCAGTAGTGGACTAGCGGCAGCCAAAAACATTCAGTACTTC. Encoded protein: CASSGLAAAKNIQYF.

The V call is TRBV11-2, the J call TRBJ2-7; a weak D match, TRBD1 (5 bases). The CDR3 runs to 15 residues. The V end was cut by 6 bases, the J end by 0 bases, with 15 bases between. CDR1 and CDR2 (germline): SGHAT, FQNNGV. DNA for the CDR3: TGTGCCAGCAGAAGACCAGGGCGGAGCTCCTACGAGCAGTACTTC. This gives the protein CASRRPGRSSYEQYF.

The V call is TRBV15, the J call TRBJ2-1; 8 nucleotides line up with TRBD2. CDR3 size: 23 residues. Trimming took 2 bases from V and 8 from J; bases not matched to a gene: 32. CDR1 and CDR2 from the germline V gene are LNHNV and YYDKDF (reference sequence). This CDR3 reads CATSRLPNMRSGGPQGRPDEQFF. In DNA, the CDR3 is TGTGCCACCAGCAGACTCCCTAACATGAGGTCGGGGGGGCCTCAGGGGAGGCCCGATGAGCAGTTCTTC.

The chain couples TRBV27 to TRBJ1-2; a weak D match, TRBD1 (5 bases). Germline V gives CDR1 MNHEY, CDR2 SMNVEV (reference sequence). This CDR3 is built from 14 residues. Trimming took off 5 bases at V and 4 bases at J, with 14 bases between the two ends. The CDR3 spells CASSLQGLSYGYTF. The CDR3 DNA sequence: TGTGCCAGCAGTCTCCAGGGATTGAGCTATGGCTACACCTTC.

The rearrangement uses TRBV5-5 and TRBJ2-7, with D possibly being TRBD2 (6 bases). Germline V gene sequence: CDR1 SGHKS, CDR2 YYEKEE (reference sequence). The CDR3 totals 15 residues. Trimming shortened V by 0 bases and J by 3 bases, and 13 bases separated the two germline ends. The CDR3 DNA follows: TGTGCCAGCAGCTTGGGGTCGGGGGTGGACTACGAGCAGTACTTC. Amino acids: CASSLGSGVDYEQYF.

This chain connects TRBV11-3 to TRBJ1-2, with TRBD1 matching over 7 bases. This CDR3 spans 16 amino acids. Germline assignment: CDR1 SGHNT and CDR2 YENEEA. The trim removed 5 bases at V and 1 base at J, leaving 10 bases unmatched. The CDR3 spells CASSRNDRVRNYGYTF. In nucleotides, the CDR3 is TGTGCCAGCAGCCGAAACGACAGGGTGCGTAACTATGGCTACACCTTC.

The chain links TRBV7-6 to TRBJ2-3; maybe TRBD2 (6 bases). With 1 base removed from V and 2 bases from J, the gap between germline ends came to 10 bases. The germline V gene has CDR1 SGHVS and CDR2 FNYEAQ. The CDR3 sequence is 15 residues long. CDR3 sequence: CASSLEGRLTDTQYF. The CDR3 DNA follows: TGTGCCAGCAGCTTAGAGGGGAGGCTCACAGATACGCAGTATTTT.

This clone was found once. The chain carries TRBV3-1 (or the pseudogene TRBV3-2) and TRBJ2-3; perhaps TRBD2 as D (6 bases). There are 17 residues in the CDR3. Per germline, CDR1 LGHDT and CDR2 YNNKEL (reference sequence). Trimming left V 1 base short and J 2 bases short, with 16 bases between. The CDR3 DNA reads TGTGCCAGCAGCCAAGTGTCCACTCGGGGGATCACAGATACGCAGTATTTT. The encoded protein is CASSQVSTRGITDTQYF.

This chain joins TRBV5-1 and TRBJ2-5, with D maybe TRBD2 (5 bases). The CDR3 runs to 15 residues. Germline CDR1 is SGHRS and CDR2 is YFSETQ. V lost 0 bases and J lost 5, with 14 bases in between. The DNA for the CDR3 is TGCGCCAGCAGCTTGGCCGCGGGTGGCGGGGAGACCCAGTACTTC. Translation gives CASSLAAGGGETQYF.

The rearrangement links TRBV12-5 to TRBJ2-5; 11 nucleotides match TRBD1. This CDR3 spans 15 amino acids. In germline, CDR1 is LGHNT, CDR2 FRNRAP. Germline trimming cut 1 base from V and 4 bases from J; bases unmatched to any gene: 2. CDR3 region: CASGLGTGGLETQYF. The CDR3 bases are TGTGCTAGTGGTTTGGGGACAGGGGGCTTAGAGACCCAGTACTTC.

The CDR3: CASRTQGARSYNEQFF. CDR3 nucleotide sequence: TGTGCCAGTAGAACACAGGGGGCGCGATCCTACAATGAGCAGTTCTTC. The V call is TRBV19, the J call TRBJ2-1; TRBD1 matches at 9 bases. This CDR3 region has 16 residues. After removal of 6 bases from V and 1 base from J, the junction contained 7 bases not matched to a gene. Germline CDR1 and CDR2: LNHDA and SQIVND (reference sequence).

The gene calls are TRBV5-1 and TRBJ2-3, with unresolved D. Germline loops: CDR1 SGHRS, CDR2 YFSETQ. The CDR3 sequence is 16 residues long. V lost 3 bases and J lost 2, with 16 bases in between. This CDR3 reads CASSWIQRPATDTQYF. In nucleotides, the CDR3 is TGCGCCAGCAGCTGGATACAGAGACCAGCCACAGATACGCAGTATTTT.